The clone carrying this T cell receptor beta chain was seen just once. At one of its ends the junction is not consistent with the germline gene, which may arise from a read error. How the authors handled the data: How many nucleated cells were present was estimated from reference gene primer amplification. Only in-frame clones appear in the TCRdb table, and some are missing; sequencing was by immunoSEQ multiplex PCR. That table supplies the V and J calls and clone size; D and trimming were determined from the DNA. The sample yields 150,000 to 200,000 clones, roughly nine tenths seen once. There are 17 residues in the CDR3. Germline V lookup: CDR1 SQVTM, CDR2 ANQGSEA. The data belong to a study of blood T cell repertoires in COVID-19. About the research overall: Whether acute or convalescent, the COVID-19 samples came from the United States, Italy and Spain. The analysed material was cDNA or gDNA that came from T cells, B-cell-depleted T cells, or PBMCs.

This TCR derives from a woman older than 75 in a cohort sampled during active or convalescent COVID-19. The chain uses TRBV29-1 and TRBJ2-1, with 8 bases lining up with TRBD2. The sequenced sample was peripheral blood. The CDR3 sequence: CSVFRGGRRWSSNEQFF. The CDR3 DNA is TGCAGCGTTTTCCGGGGGGGCCGTAGGTGGTCCTCCAATGAGCAGTTCTTC.